This T cell receptor beta chain emerged from a study of blood T cell repertoires in COVID-19. Methods used by the authors: Estimated nucleated cell counts came from reference gene primer amplification. Assay used: immunoSEQ multiplex PCR; TCRdb lists only in-frame clones, some missing. The D gene and trimming were derived from the DNA, and the V and J assignments and clone size from that table. The sample consists of more than 75,000 clones, 65% to 90% of them appearing once. Sequencing input: peripheral blood. The sequence was collected from a woman at least 80 years old with active or convalescent COVID-19.

The CDR3 region has the DNA TGTGCCAGCAAAAGGAGACAGGGCACCGGGGAGCTGTTTTTT. This encodes CASKRRQGTGELFF. The chain recombines TRBV2 with TRBJ2-2; 7 bases agree with TRBD1. After removal of 7 bases from V and 4 bases from J, the junction contained 6 bases not matched to a gene. Germline-derived CDR1 and CDR2 are SNHLY and FYNNEI. The CDR3 loop spans 14 amino acids.